These 22 T cell receptor beta chains originate from one sample sequenced in a study of blood T cell repertoires in COVID-19. The method was immunoSEQ multiplex PCR; TCRdb's version includes in-frame clones alone and lacks a portion of them. The sample carries some 97,000 clones, over 75% recorded once. The sequenced sample consisted of peripheral blood. The receptors stem from a human donor in a cohort sampled during active COVID-19.

The chain links TRBV6-5 to TRBJ1-3; no clear D gene. V lost 6 bases and J lost 1, with 13 bases in between. The CDR3 has 15 residues. Germline assignment: CDR1 MNHEY and CDR2 SVGAGI. Written as DNA, the CDR3 is TGTGCCAGCAGGCCGCGCGGCATATCTGGAAACACCATATATTTT. It yields the protein CASRPRGISGNTIYF.

This clone has just one count. The chain has TRBV7-9 and TRBJ2-5, with 7 bases lining up with TRBD1. Germline lookup yields CDR1 SEHNR and CDR2 FQNEAQ (reference sequence). Unmatched junction bases numbered 9, after V lost 4 bases and J lost 4 bases. CDR3 length equals 15 residues. The CDR3 bases are TGTGCCAGCAGCTACCGACAGGGCTGGGTAGAGACCCAGTACTTC. This sequence encodes CASSYRQGWVETQYF.

This clone was recorded once. V gene TRBV7-2 combines with J gene TRBJ1-1; TRBD1 might be the D (6 bases). Trimming stripped 5 bases from V and 4 bases from J, with 20 bases between. The CDR3 sequence is 16 residues long. Germline V gene data show CDR1 as SGHTA and CDR2 as FQGNSA. CDR3 sequence (DNA): TGTGCCAGCAGCCCACCAGCGGCCTACAGGGCCACTGAAGCTTTCTTT. Amino acids: CASSPPAAYRATEAFF.

The genes are TRBV7-9 and TRBJ1-4, with 12 bases lining up with TRBD1. In germline, CDR1 is SEHNR, CDR2 FQNEAQ (reference sequence). CDR3 length: 17 amino acids. V gave up 1 base and J gave up 9 bases; unmatched junction bases: 9. This CDR3 reads CASSLVYDGTGGKKLFF. The CDR3 DNA reads TGTGCCAGCAGCTTAGTGTATGATGGGACAGGGGGCAAAAAACTGTTTTTT.

The count of this clone is one. V usage is TRBV7-8 and J usage is TRBJ1-4; D ambiguous. Germline lookup yields CDR1 SGHVS and CDR2 FQNEAQ. The CDR3 is 13 residues long. The V end was cut by 1 base, the J end by 8 bases, with 8 bases between. In DNA, the CDR3 is TGTGCCAGCAGCTTAGGGTTACAGGAAAAACTGTTTTTT. The encoded protein is CASSLGLQEKLFF.

This clone was seen a single time. The chain has TRBV27 and TRBJ1-1; D possibly corresponds to TRBD1 (5 bases). Germline values: CDR1 MNHEY, CDR2 SMNVEV (reference sequence). The V end was cut by 5 bases, the J end by 5 bases, with 15 bases between. The CDR3 is made up of 14 amino acids. This chain's CDR3 is CASSPRGGGTEAFF. The DNA of the CDR3 is TGTGCCAGCAGTCCCCGGGGGGGAGGTACTGAAGCTTTCTTT.

V and J are TRBV5-5 and TRBJ2-5; 8 positions agree with TRBD2. This CDR3 comprises 16 residues. The ends lost 4 bases at V and 5 bases at J; junction bases unmatched: 13. Germline V lookup: CDR1 SGHKS, CDR2 YYEKEE (reference sequence). This chain's CDR3 is CASSGDWGLGEETQYF. The CDR3 DNA reads as TGTGCCAGCAGCGGGGATTGGGGACTAGGGGAGGAGACCCAGTACTTC.

The rearrangement joins TRBV4-3 to TRBJ2-3, with D perhaps TRBD2 (7 bases). CDR1 is LGHNA and CDR2 is YSLEER in the germline V gene. Trimming shortened V by 3 bases and J by 3 bases, and 13 bases separated the two germline ends. The CDR3 totals 15 residues. DNA for the CDR3: TGCGCCAGCAGCCAGGGGGGGCCGGGTACAGATACGCAGTATTTT. Amino acid sequence: CASSQGGPGTDTQYF.

The DNA for the CDR3 is TGCGCCAGCAGCTTGGAAGGGGACTATGGCTACACCTTC. This gives the protein CASSLEGDYGYTF. The chain joins TRBV5-1 to TRBJ1-2; the D gene is possibly TRBD1 (5 bases). CDR3 length: 13 residues. The germline gives CDR1 SGHRS, CDR2 YFSETQ. V gave up 0 bases and J gave up 3 bases, with 6 bases separating them.

V is TRBV2 and J is TRBJ1-1, with 8 bases that match TRBD1. Germline V gene data show CDR1 as SNHLY and CDR2 as FYNNEI. There are 14 residues in the CDR3. V shed 5 bases, J shed 6 bases, and the junction held 8 bases outside the gene matches. The CDR3 DNA follows: TGTGCCAGCAGTAGCACAGGGGGGGCGCCTGAAGCTTTCTTT. Translation: CASSSTGGAPEAFF. Full variable domain (missing parts from reference TRBV2 and TRBJ1-1): EPEVTQTPSHQVTQMGQEVILRCVPISNHLYFYWYRQILGQKVEFLVSFYNNEISEKSEIFDDQFSVERPDGSNFTLKIRSTKLEDSAMYFCASSSTGGAPEAFFGQGTRLTVV.

V and J are TRBV11-3 and TRBJ2-7, with 8 bases lining up with TRBD1. J was trimmed by 3 bases and V by 5 bases; bases with no gene match: 6. The CDR3 length is 14 residues. Germline V gene sequence: CDR1 SGHNT, CDR2 YENEEA. The CDR3 region is CASSVRDRLYEQYF. As DNA, the CDR3 is TGTGCCAGCAGCGTCCGGGACAGGCTCTACGAGCAGTACTTC.

The chain combines TRBV10-3 with TRBJ2-2, with 11 positions matching TRBD1. J lost 5 bases, V lost 1 base, and 3 bases had no gene match. This CDR3 region has 16 residues. Germline loops: CDR1 ENHRY, CDR2 SYGVKD. CDR3 sequence (DNA): TGTGCCATCAGTGAGTGGACAGGGGGCGAAACCGGGGAGCTGTTTTTT. This translates into CAISEWTGGETGELFF.

DNA of the CDR3: TGTGCCAGCAGACCAGGACATCTAAACTATGGCTACACCTTC. The encoded protein is CASRPGHLNYGYTF. The chain is built from TRBV2 and TRBJ1-2; weak D call: TRBD1 (5 bases). V was clipped by 6 bases and J by 2 bases, with 13 bases between them. This CDR3 is built from 14 residues. Germline V gene data show CDR1 as SNHLY and CDR2 as FYNNEI.

The rearrangement uses TRBV3-1 (or the pseudogene TRBV3-2) and TRBJ2-2; unclear D gene. Between the trimmed V and J ends, which lost 1 base and 2 bases, there was a span of 2 bases. Germline-derived CDR1 and CDR2 are LGHDT and YNNKEL (reference sequence). The CDR3 sequence is 13 residues long. Here the CDR3 reads CASSQANTGELFF. CDR3 DNA sequence: TGTGCCAGCAGCCAAGCTAACACCGGGGAGCTGTTTTTT.

The V gene is TRBV19, the J gene TRBJ1-2, with unresolved D. The V and J ends lost 4 bases and 4 bases respectively, with 4 bases between them. Germline CDR1 reads LNHDA; CDR2 reads SQIVND (reference sequence). This CDR3 is built from 11 residues. CDR3 in amino acids: CASSTGYGYTF. CDR3 coding DNA: TGTGCCAGTAGTACAGGCTATGGCTACACCTTC.

The CDR3 loop is CASSLQGVRTEAFF. CDR3 DNA: TGTGCCAGCTCACTTCAGGGGGTACGGACTGAAGCTTTCTTT. The chain has TRBV18 and TRBJ1-1; 7 nucleotides agree with TRBD1. The CDR3 is made up of 14 amino acids. The V gene end was trimmed by 4 bases and the J gene end by 5 bases; junction bases not matched to a gene: 7. Germline-derived CDR1 and CDR2 are KGHSH and LQKENI. The full variable domain, in which reference TRBV18 and TRBJ1-1 provide the parts outside the CDR3, is NAGVMQNPRHLVRRRGQEARLRCSPMKGHSHVYWYRQLPEEGLKFMVYLQKENIIDESGMPKERFSAEFPKEGPSILRIQQVVRGDSAAYFCASSLQGVRTEAFFGQGTRLTVV.

J is TRBJ1-1 and V is TRBV18; D perhaps matches TRBD1 (5 bases). This CDR3 is 15 amino acids long. Germline V gene sequence: CDR1 KGHSH, CDR2 LQKENI. With 3 bases removed from V and 4 bases from J, the gap between germline ends came to 15 bases. The CDR3 here is CASSPETGRGTEAFF. The DNA for the CDR3 is TGTGCCAGCTCACCCGAGACCGGGAGGGGCACTGAAGCTTTCTTT.

The chain has TRBV5-1 and TRBJ2-1; 8 bases fit TRBD2. The CDR3 has 15 amino acids. The J segment lost 7 bases and the V segment lost 1 base, leaving 7 bases of the junction unmatched. CDR1 is SGHRS and CDR2 is YFSETQ in the germline V gene. CDR3 DNA sequence: TGCGCCAGCAGCTTGTTATTGGCGGGGGGTAATGAGCAGTTCTTC. Residues: CASSLLLAGGNEQFF.

The chain joins TRBV9 to TRBJ2-1; 8 bases line up with TRBD2. V lost 6 bases and J lost 7; bases outside the gene matches: 9. This CDR3 comprises 14 residues. Germline loops: CDR1 SGDLS, CDR2 YYNGEE. The CDR3 loop is CASTSREGLNEQFF. The CDR3 DNA sequence: TGTGCCAGCACTTCACGGGAGGGCCTGAATGAGCAGTTCTTC.

CDR3 DNA sequence: TGCAGTGCTAGTTGGGGGCCCGAGCAGTACTTC. The encoded protein is CSASWGPEQYF. The V and J genes are TRBV20-1 and TRBJ2-7; D perhaps matches TRBD1 (6 bases). Germline V gene data show CDR1 as DFQATT and CDR2 as SNEGSKA (reference sequence). Trimming removed 3 bases from V and 6 bases from J, with 9 bases in between. The CDR3 contains 11 residues.

The CDR3 here is CASSGTHAGEQYF. The CDR3 nucleotides are TGCGCCAGCAGTGGGACGCACGCGGGGGAGCAGTACTTC. This chain links TRBV5-1 with TRBJ2-7; possibly TRBD2 for D (6 bases). V was pared by 5 bases and J by 7 bases, with 16 bases between. Germline V lookup: CDR1 SGHRS, CDR2 YFSETQ. This CDR3 comprises 13 residues.

This clone has only one observation. The genes are TRBV3-1 (or the pseudogene TRBV3-2) and TRBJ2-1, with TRBD2 identical over 9 bases. The CDR3 has 15 amino acids. Germline V gives CDR1 LGHDT, CDR2 YNNKEL (reference sequence). Germline trimming cut 7 bases from V and 10 bases from J; bases unmatched to any gene: 14. CDR3 in amino acids: CASNSAGGSIGEQFF. CDR3 in DNA: TGTGCCAGCAATTCCGCGGGAGGGTCCATCGGGGAGCAGTTCTTC.